This passage covers 7 T cell receptor beta chains from one sample sequenced in a study of blood T cells in healthy people across ages. With a J-beta primer mix and a sample-barcoded 5' primer, a second PCR ran about 7 to 12 cycles. TCRdb re-derived calls from the 5' RACE reads in MiXCR, one entry per CDR3 protein. The data hold around 1.5 million distinct CDR3 sequences, with 30% to 40% observed a single time. Sequenced: blood. Receptors were obtained from a woman in her twenties or thirties in good health.

This clonotype was seen only a few times. The chain has TRBV9 and TRBJ1-4; perhaps TRBD1 as D (5 bases). CDR3 length: 14 residues. The ends were cut back, 3 bases at V and 8 bases at J, with 14 bases in the middle. The germline V gene encodes CDR1 SGDLS and CDR2 YYNGEE. The CDR3 DNA reads TGTGCCAGCAGCGCGGGACGGCCTATGGAAAAACTGTTTTTT. This translates into CASSAGRPMEKLFF.

Only a few counts were recorded for this clonotype. This chain links TRBV29-1 with TRBJ1-1; TRBD1 might be the D (6 bases). Per germline, CDR1 SQVTM and CDR2 ANQGSEA. Trimming took off 7 bases at V and 2 bases at J, with 14 bases between the two ends. The CDR3 contains 13 residues. The CDR3 protein is CSGEDRTNTEAFF. The CDR3 DNA reads TGCAGCGGGGAGGACAGAACTAACACTGAAGCTTTCTTT.

V gene TRBV20-1 combines with J gene TRBJ2-1; 10 bases match TRBD2. The CDR3 sequence is 15 residues long. In germline, CDR1 is DFQATT, CDR2 SNEGSKA (reference sequence). After removal of 6 bases from V and 9 bases from J, the junction contained 14 bases not matched to a gene. CDR3 region: CSASGGASGRFEQFF. Here the CDR3 DNA reads TGCAGTGCGAGCGGCGGGGCTAGCGGGAGATTTGAGCAGTTCTTC.

The rearrangement joins TRBV5-4 to TRBJ2-5; maybe TRBD1 (5 bases). The CDR3 totals 16 residues. The V gene lost 3 bases and the J gene lost 2 bases, with 17 bases spanning the gap. CDR1 is SGHNT and CDR2 is YYREEE in the germline V gene (reference sequence). CDR3 protein: CASSSLKGADQETQYF. CDR3 bases: TGTGCCAGCAGCTCACTGAAAGGGGCAGATCAAGAGACCCAGTACTTC.

This clonotype was counted only a few times. This chain joins TRBV11-2 and TRBJ1-2; no firm D call. Trimming pared 1 base from V and 1 base from J, leaving 7 bases between. In germline, CDR1 is SGHAT, CDR2 FQNNGV. CDR3 length: 14 amino acids. The CDR3 spells CASSLAQSNYGYTF. CDR3 DNA: TGTGCCAGCAGCTTAGCACAGAGTAACTATGGCTACACCTTC.

In DNA, the CDR3 is TGTGCCAGCAGGGCCGGGACTAGCGGAGATACGCAGTATTTT. It codes for CASRAGTSGDTQYF. The chain is built from TRBV3-1 and TRBJ2-3; 11 nucleotides match TRBD2. With V trimmed by 6 bases and J by 5 bases, 4 bases remained unmatched. The CDR3 totals 14 residues. Germline CDR1 reads LGHDT; CDR2 reads YNNKEL (reference sequence).

Comments on this clonotype: A clone one base away is much larger, so this may be a read error. The chain has TRBV29-1 and TRBJ2-5; 13 positions agree with TRBD2. Matching the DNA end better, TRBJ2-7 makes the J call doubtful. The CDR3 is 15 residues long. Germline CDR1 and CDR2: SQVTM and ANQGSEA. CDR3 residues: CSVTTGLAGTNEQYF. For the CDR3, the DNA is TGCAGCGTCACTACGGGACTAGCGGGAACAAACGAGCAGTACTTC.